This section outlines one T cell receptor (beta chain) sequence together with its context. The CDR3 contains 15 residues. The V end lost 2 bases, the J end lost 7 bases, and 13 bases lay between the germline ends. From germline, CDR1 is SGDLS and CDR2 YYNGEE. How the authors handled the data: From reference gene primer amplification, estimates of nucleated cell counts were derived. Sequenced by immunoSEQ multiplex PCR; TCRdb stores in-frame clones only, minus some. V, J and clone size derive from that table, while D and trimming were established from the DNA sequence. The top ten hold approximately 8% of the sample, which has about 160,000 clones, about 83% seen once. The data originate from a study of blood T cell repertoires in COVID-19. Study at large: Samples of COVID-19 (acute and convalescent) were obtained from the United States, Italy and Spain. The analysed material was cDNA or gDNA that came from T cells, B-cell-depleted T cells, or PBMCs.

Specimen: peripheral blood. The chain couples TRBV9 to TRBJ1-6; TRBD1 is a possible D gene (6 bases). This TCR came from a man between 60 and 75 years old with acute or convalescent COVID-19. This chain's CDR3 is CASSVGGLGNSPLHF. The CDR3 region has the DNA TGTGCCAGCAGCGTCGGGGGGCTGGGAAATTCACCCCTCCACTTT.